A single sample is the source of the 21 T cell receptor beta chains below, sequenced in a study of CXCR3-negative and CXCR3-positive naive CD8 T cells. UMI-labeled 5' RACE TRB cDNA libraries were prepared from the cells. Following a re-call of the 5' RACE reads, TCRdb has one entry per CDR3 protein and lacks DNA. The sample has about 50,000 distinct CDR3 sequences. Sequencing used naive CXCR3- CD8+ T cells from blood. Subset given: CD45RO-CCR7+CD27+CD95- naive CD8+ T cells lacking CXCR3 (TNR3-). The source of these receptors is a human donor in good health. Some clones in this sample may be carry-over from other donors' samples.

The CDR3 spells CASSPENSNQPQHF. The chain employs TRBV18 and TRBJ1-5. The CDR3 has 14 residues. CDR1 is KGHSH, CDR2 LQKENI, per germline. Based on the CDR3 plus reference TRBV18 and TRBJ1-5, the full variable domain is NAGVMQNPRHLVRRRGQEARLRCSPMKGHSHVYWYRQLPEEGLKFMVYLQKENIIDESGMPKERFSAEFPKEGPSILRIQQVVRGDSAAYFCASSPENSNQPQHFGDGTRLSIL.

The genes are TRBV29-1 and TRBJ2-1; TCRdb lists TRBD1, though no DNA is available to test this call. This CDR3 contains 14 residues. Germline-derived CDR1 and CDR2 are SQVTM and ANQGSEA. CDR3 residues: CSVEMGPKYNEQFF.

The chain uses TRBV5-1 and TRBJ2-4. There are 17 residues in the CDR3. Looked up from germline, CDR1 is SGHRS and CDR2 is YFSETQ. This chain's CDR3 is CASSFGRDTLAKNIQYF.

V and J are TRBV7-6 and TRBJ2-7; TCRdb indicates TRBD1, and absent DNA this call remains unverified. The V gene's germline CDR1 is SGHVS and CDR2 FNYEAQ. The CDR3 is 15 amino acids. The CDR3 sequence is CASSSQDSELDEQYF.

The V and J genes are TRBV21-1 and TRBJ2-7; there is no DNA to check the TCRdb D call of TRBD2. TRBV21-1 is recorded as a pseudogene. This CDR3 has 16 residues. CDR3 sequence reads: CASSKVRRGSSYEQYF.

The genes are TRBV10-3 and TRBJ2-2. The CDR3 loop spans 11 amino acids. The V gene's germline CDR1 is ENHRY and CDR2 SYGVKD. CDR3 loop: CAIGGSGELFF.

The chain has TRBV12-3 or TRBV12-4 and TRBJ2-2. The CDR3 spans 12 residues. The CDR3 is CAGGGYPGELFF.

The chain carries TRBV7-2 and TRBJ2-3; without DNA, the TCRdb call of TRBD2 cannot be checked. This CDR3 contains 15 residues. Germline assignment: CDR1 SGHTA and CDR2 FQGNSA. The CDR3 sequence is CASSLGASGRDTQYF.

V gene TRBV5-6 combines with J gene TRBJ2-7. Germline V gene data show CDR1 as SGHDT and CDR2 as YYEEEE. CDR3 length: 14 amino acids. The CDR3 loop reads CASSSKSGSHELYF.

CDR3 loop: CASSAPSGGEQFF. The rearrangement links TRBV28 to TRBJ2-1; no DNA is available, so the TRBD1 call from TCRdb remains unchecked. Germline-derived CDR1 and CDR2 are MDHEN and SYDVKM. There are 13 residues in the CDR3.

The CDR3 is CSARQGLTGELFF. This chain joins TRBV29-1 and TRBJ2-2; TCRdb's D gene call, TRBD1, goes unchecked for lack of DNA. The germline V gene encodes CDR1 SQVTM and CDR2 ANQGSEA. The CDR3 loop spans 13 amino acids.

The CDR3 reads CASSYSYRGYGKNEQFF. The J gene is TRBJ2-1, the V gene TRBV6-5; the TRBD1 assignment by TCRdb is unverifiable without DNA. Germline assignment: CDR1 MNHEY and CDR2 SVGAGI. The CDR3 totals 17 residues.

The chain joins TRBV7-9 to TRBJ2-1; TCRdb designates TRBD1, a call that cannot be tested without DNA. The CDR3 loop spans 14 amino acids. CDR1 and CDR2 (germline): SEHNR, FQNEAQ (reference sequence). The chain's CDR3 is CASRDLGRGNEQFF. The full variable domain, its missing parts supplied by reference TRBV7-9 and TRBJ2-1, is DTGVSQNPRHKITKRGQNVTFRCDPISEHNRLYWYRQTLGQGPEFLTYFQNEAQLEKSRLLSDRFSAERPKGSFSTLEIQRTEQGDSAMYLCASRDLGRGNEQFFGPGTRLTVL.

The chain links TRBV28 to TRBJ2-2. The V gene's germline CDR1 is MDHEN and CDR2 SYDVKM. The CDR3 spans 14 residues. The CDR3 loop reads CASSFVGFTGELFF.

The chain is built from TRBV14 and TRBJ2-7; TCRdb reports TRBD1, a call that lacks DNA to check it against. The CDR3 has 14 residues. Germline V gene lookup returns CDR1 SGHDN and CDR2 FVKESK. Here the CDR3 reads CASSLDSPFYEQYF.

This rearrangement joins TRBV23-1 to TRBJ2-7. TRBV23-1 is identified as an open reading frame with a role that is uncertain. The CDR3 length is 14 residues. The CDR3 loop reads CASSQLDQSYEQYF.

This chain connects TRBV5-1 to TRBJ1-1; TCRdb names TRBD1, which stays unverified in the absence of DNA. CDR3 size: 14 residues. CDR1 is SGHRS, CDR2 YFSETQ, per germline. CDR3 in amino acids: CASSLIRGGTEAFF. Variable domain in full (rest from reference TRBV5-1 and TRBJ1-1): KAGVTQTPRYLIKTRGQQVTLSCSPISGHRSVSWYQQTPGQGLQFLFEYFSETQRNKGNFPGRFSGRQFSNSRSEMNVSTLELGDSALYLCASSLIRGGTEAFFGQGTRLTVV.

V and J are TRBV20-1 and TRBJ2-5; the TRBD1 assignment by TCRdb is unverifiable without DNA. The CDR3 runs 18 residues. Per germline, CDR1 DFQATT and CDR2 SNEGSKA (reference sequence). This chain's CDR3 is CSASHRGAFRGYQETQYF.

This chain joins TRBV6-5 and TRBJ2-7; TCRdb calls TRBD2, which cannot be checked without DNA. The CDR3 spans 16 residues. Germline V lookup: CDR1 MNHEY, CDR2 SVGAGI. The CDR3 reads CASSYFYSGNPYEQYF.

V is TRBV4-3 and J is TRBJ1-1; TCRdb calls TRBD1, which cannot be checked without DNA. This CDR3 has 17 residues. Germline V gene lookup returns CDR1 LGHNA and CDR2 YSLEER. The CDR3 loop is CASSQGGTGYMNTEAFF.

CDR3 sequence: CSARDVSSGPTGELFF. V usage is TRBV20-1 and J usage is TRBJ2-2; TCRdb indicates TRBD2, and absent DNA this call remains unverified. CDR1 is DFQATT, CDR2 SNEGSKA, per germline (reference sequence). The CDR3 length is 16 residues.